This TCR beta chain was sequenced during a study of T cells in Graves' hyperthyroidism and ophthalmopathy. CDR1 is DFQATT, CDR2 SNEGSKA, per germline (reference sequence). The CDR3 is 16 amino acids. This clonotype was observed at least ten times. Germline is not matched at one junction end, which may reflect a read error. The CDR3 regions of TCR beta were amplified from RNA transcripts. The HTBI primer set was used in a first-round RT-PCR of the TCR CDR3. TCRdb independently ran MiXCR on the multiplex PCR reads; one entry per CDR3 protein. Of 640,000 or so distinct CDR3 sequences listed, roughly 14% are singletons.

The source material was blood. The chain combines TRBV20-1 with TRBJ2-7; 13 positions agree with TRBD2. The source is a woman between 40 and 55 years old with Graves' ophthalmopathy. CDR3: CGAPGLAGLFSYEQYF. The CDR3 nucleotides read TGCGGTGCCCCGGGACTAGCGGGACTTTTCTCCTACGAGCAGTACTTC.